Below are 8 T cell receptor beta chains sequenced from a single sample in a study of cytomegalovirus exposure and HLA in healthy donors. PCR involved 60 Vbeta and 13 Jbeta primers. Produced via immunoSEQ multiplex PCR; TCRdb's table is partial and in-frame only. The sample yields roughly 100,000 clones, roughly three quarters seen once. The sequenced material came from PBMCs. The receptors originated from a male donor in good health and CMV-seropositive.

The genes are TRBV5-8 and TRBJ2-1, with a tentative D call TRBD2 (5 bases). Trimming left V 0 bases short and J 8 bases short, with 12 bases between. Per germline, CDR1 SGHTS and CDR2 YDEGEE. The CDR3 covers 14 residues. This CDR3 is CASSLVRGGYEQFF. The CDR3 nucleotides read TGTGCCAGCAGCTTGGTCCGGGGTGGATATGAGCAGTTCTTC.

The V and J genes are TRBV28 and TRBJ2-4, with D possibly matching TRBD2 (6 bases). The CDR3 loop spans 12 amino acids. Trimming pared 3 bases from V and 7 bases from J, leaving 7 bases between. CDR1 is MDHEN and CDR2 is SYDVKM in the germline V gene. This CDR3 is CASSLEGNIQYF. In DNA form, the CDR3 reads TGTGCCAGCAGTTTGGAGGGGAACATTCAGTACTTC.

CDR3 nucleotide sequence: TGTGCCAGCAGTAAGGCAGTAGGGACAGGGCTAGCGGGAGCTCGAGATACGCAGTATTTT. This sequence encodes CASSKAVGTGLAGARDTQYF. V gene TRBV27 combines with J gene TRBJ2-3, with D maybe TRBD2 (10 bases). Germline lookup yields CDR1 MNHEY and CDR2 SMNVEV (reference sequence). The CDR3 length is 20 residues. V lost 5 bases and J 5 bases, leaving 32 bases between the germline ends.

The J gene is TRBJ2-3, the V gene TRBV2; D is possibly TRBD2 (5 bases). V gave up 4 bases and J gave up 4 bases, with 12 bases separating them. This CDR3 has 14 amino acids. Germline-derived CDR1 and CDR2 are SNHLY and FYNNEI. For the CDR3, the DNA is TGTGCCAGCAGTGTCGGCCCCGGGGCAGATACGCAGTATTTT. It encodes CASSVGPGADTQYF.

The DNA of the CDR3 is TGCGCCAGCAGCCAACTAGCGACCAAAGAGACCCAGTACTTC. Translation gives CASSQLATKETQYF. This chain joins TRBV4-3 and TRBJ2-5; D possibly corresponds to TRBD2 (6 bases). Looked up from germline, CDR1 is LGHNA and CDR2 is YSLEER. CDR3 length: 14 residues. V gave up 2 bases and J gave up 3 bases, with 10 bases separating them.

The chain carries TRBV28 and TRBJ2-2; D not resolved. The CDR3 loop spans 15 amino acids. Looked up from germline, CDR1 is MDHEN and CDR2 is SYDVKM. With 6 bases removed from V and 1 base from J, the gap between germline ends came to 12 bases. The CDR3 is CASSSPAGNTGELFF. For the CDR3, the DNA is TGTGCCAGCAGCTCACCGGCAGGGAACACCGGGGAGCTGTTTTTT.

The chain carries TRBV2 and TRBJ1-2, with TRBD1 as a possible D gene (6 bases). V lost 6 bases and J lost 8, with 16 bases in between. Germline V gene sequence: CDR1 SNHLY, CDR2 FYNNEI. The CDR3 has 13 amino acids. For the CDR3, the DNA is TGTGCCAGCAGCGTTTCAGGGGTGGGAGGCTACACCTTC. Its protein is CASSVSGVGGYTF.

Remarks on this clone: The junction departs from the called germline gene at one end, perhaps through a read error. The chain combines TRBV19 with TRBJ1-2; D uncertain. The CDR3 sequence is 13 residues long. Germline assignment: CDR1 LNHDA and CDR2 SQIVND (reference sequence). The CDR3 DNA reads as TGTGCCAGTAGTATCGACGGGAGCTATGGCTACACTTTC. It specifies CASSIDGSYGYTF.